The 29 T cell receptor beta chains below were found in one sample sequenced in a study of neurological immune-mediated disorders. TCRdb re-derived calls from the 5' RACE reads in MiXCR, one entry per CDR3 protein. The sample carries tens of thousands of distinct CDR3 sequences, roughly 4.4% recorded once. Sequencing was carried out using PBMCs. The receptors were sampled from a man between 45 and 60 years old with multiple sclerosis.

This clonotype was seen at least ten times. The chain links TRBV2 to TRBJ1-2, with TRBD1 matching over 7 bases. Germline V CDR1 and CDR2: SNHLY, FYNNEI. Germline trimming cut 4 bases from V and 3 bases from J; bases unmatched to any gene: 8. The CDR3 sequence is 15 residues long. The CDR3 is CASSGIWQGDYGYTF. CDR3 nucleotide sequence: TGTGCCAGCAGTGGAATTTGGCAGGGGGACTATGGCTACACCTTC. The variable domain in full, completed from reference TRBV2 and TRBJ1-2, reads EPEVTQTPSHQVTQMGQEVILRCVPISNHLYFYWYRQILGQKVEFLVSFYNNEISEKSEIFDDQFSVERPDGSNFTLKIRSTKLEDSAMYFCASSGIWQGDYGYTFGSGTRLTVV.

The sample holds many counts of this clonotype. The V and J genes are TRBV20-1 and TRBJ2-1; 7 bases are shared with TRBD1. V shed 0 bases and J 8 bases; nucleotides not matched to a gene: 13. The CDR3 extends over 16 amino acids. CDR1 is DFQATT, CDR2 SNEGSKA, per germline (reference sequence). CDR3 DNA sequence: TGCAGTGCTAGAGATAACTTCCTACAGGGGCCTGATGAGCAGTTCTTC. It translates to CSARDNFLQGPDEQFF.

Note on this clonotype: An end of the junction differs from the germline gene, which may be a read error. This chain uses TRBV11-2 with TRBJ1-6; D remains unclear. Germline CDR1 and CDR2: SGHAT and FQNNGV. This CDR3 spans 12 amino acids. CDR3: CASSPGNSPLNF. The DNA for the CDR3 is TGTGCCAGCAGCCCTGGGAATTCACCCCTCAACTTT.

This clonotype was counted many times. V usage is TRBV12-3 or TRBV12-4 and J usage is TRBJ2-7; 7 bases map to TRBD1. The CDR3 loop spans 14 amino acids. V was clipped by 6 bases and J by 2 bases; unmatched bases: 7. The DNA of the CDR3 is TGTGCCAGCAGCTATACGACAGGGCCCTACGAGCAGTACTTC. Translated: CASSYTTGPYEQYF.

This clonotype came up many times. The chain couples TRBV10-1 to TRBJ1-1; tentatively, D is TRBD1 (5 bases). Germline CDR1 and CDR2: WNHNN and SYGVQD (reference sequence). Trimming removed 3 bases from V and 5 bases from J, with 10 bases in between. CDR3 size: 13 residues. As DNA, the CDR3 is TGCGCCAGCAGTGATCCCCAGGGAACTGAAGCTTTCTTT. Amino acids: CASSDPQGTEAFF.

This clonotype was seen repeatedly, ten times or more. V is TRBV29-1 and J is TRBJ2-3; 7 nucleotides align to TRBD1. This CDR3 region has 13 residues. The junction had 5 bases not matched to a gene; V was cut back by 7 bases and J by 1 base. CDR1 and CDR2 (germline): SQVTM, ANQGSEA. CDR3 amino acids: CSANQGGTDTQYF. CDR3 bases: TGCAGCGCAAACCAGGGGGGCACAGATACGCAGTATTTT.

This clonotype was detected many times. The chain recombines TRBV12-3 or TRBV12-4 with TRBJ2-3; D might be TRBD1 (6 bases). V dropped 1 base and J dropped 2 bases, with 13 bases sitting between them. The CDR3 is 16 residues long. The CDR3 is CASSLVVRGPTDTQYF. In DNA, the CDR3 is TGTGCCAGCAGTTTAGTTGTCAGGGGCCCCACAGATACGCAGTATTTT.

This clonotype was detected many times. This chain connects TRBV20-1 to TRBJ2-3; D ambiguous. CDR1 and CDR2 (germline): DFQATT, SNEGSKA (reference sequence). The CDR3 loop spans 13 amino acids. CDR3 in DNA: TGCAGACCGGATTACATCTCCCGAGATACGCAGTATTTT. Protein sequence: CRPDYISRDTQYF.

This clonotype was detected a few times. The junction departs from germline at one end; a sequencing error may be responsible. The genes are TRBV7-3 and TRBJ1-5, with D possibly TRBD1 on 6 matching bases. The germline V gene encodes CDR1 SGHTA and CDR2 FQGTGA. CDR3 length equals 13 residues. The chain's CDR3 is CASSLEGDQPQNF. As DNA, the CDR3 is TGTGCCAGCAGCTTAGAGGGGGATCAGCCCCAGAATTTT.

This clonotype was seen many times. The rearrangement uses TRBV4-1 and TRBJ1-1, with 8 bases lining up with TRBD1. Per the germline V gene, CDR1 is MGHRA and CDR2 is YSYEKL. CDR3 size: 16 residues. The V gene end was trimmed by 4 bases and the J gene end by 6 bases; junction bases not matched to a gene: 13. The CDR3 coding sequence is TGCGCCAGCAGCCGGTGGACCAGGGGGCGCGGGGCTGAAGCTTTCTTT. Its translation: CASSRWTRGRGAEAFF.

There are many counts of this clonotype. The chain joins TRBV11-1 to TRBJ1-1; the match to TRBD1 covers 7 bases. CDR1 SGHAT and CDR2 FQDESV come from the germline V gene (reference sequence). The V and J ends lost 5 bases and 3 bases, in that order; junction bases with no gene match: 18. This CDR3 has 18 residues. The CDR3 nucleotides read TGTGCCAGCAGCGGGCGAGACGGGATAACAACAGGGGACACTGAAGCTTTCTTT. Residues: CASSGRDGITTGDTEAFF.

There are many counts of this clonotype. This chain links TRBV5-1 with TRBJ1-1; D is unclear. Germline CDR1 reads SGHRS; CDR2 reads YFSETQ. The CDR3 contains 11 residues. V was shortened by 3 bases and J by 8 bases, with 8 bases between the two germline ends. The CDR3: CASSYDQEAFF. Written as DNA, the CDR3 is TGCGCCAGCAGCTACGACCAAGAAGCTTTCTTT. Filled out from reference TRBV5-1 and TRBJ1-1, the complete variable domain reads KAGVTQTPRYLIKTRGQQVTLSCSPISGHRSVSWYQQTPGQGLQFLFEYFSETQRNKGNFPGRFSGRQFSNSRSEMNVSTLELGDSALYLCASSYDQEAFFGQGTRLTVV.

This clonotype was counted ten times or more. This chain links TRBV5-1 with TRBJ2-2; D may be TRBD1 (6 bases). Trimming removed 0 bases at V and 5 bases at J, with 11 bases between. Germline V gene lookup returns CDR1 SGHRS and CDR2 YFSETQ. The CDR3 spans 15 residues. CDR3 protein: CASSLAAGETGELFF. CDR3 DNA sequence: TGCGCCAGCAGCTTGGCCGCAGGGGAAACCGGGGAGCTGTTTTTT. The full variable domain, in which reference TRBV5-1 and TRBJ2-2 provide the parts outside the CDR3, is KAGVTQTPRYLIKTRGQQVTLSCSPISGHRSVSWYQQTPGQGLQFLFEYFSETQRNKGNFPGRFSGRQFSNSRSEMNVSTLELGDSALYLCASSLAAGETGELFFGEGSRLTVL.

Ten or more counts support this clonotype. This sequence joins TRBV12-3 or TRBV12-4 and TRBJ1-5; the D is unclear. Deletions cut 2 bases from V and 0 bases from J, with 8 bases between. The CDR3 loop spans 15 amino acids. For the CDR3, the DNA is TGTGCCAGCAGTTTAAGAGGGAATAGCAATCAGCCCCAGCATTTT. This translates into CASSLRGNSNQPQHF.

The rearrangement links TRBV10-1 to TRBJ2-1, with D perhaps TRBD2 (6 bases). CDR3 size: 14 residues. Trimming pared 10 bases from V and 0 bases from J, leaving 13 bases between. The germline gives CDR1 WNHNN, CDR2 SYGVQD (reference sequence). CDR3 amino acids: CANDPGSSYNEQFF. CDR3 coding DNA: TGCGCCAACGATCCCGGGAGCTCCTACAATGAGCAGTTCTTC.

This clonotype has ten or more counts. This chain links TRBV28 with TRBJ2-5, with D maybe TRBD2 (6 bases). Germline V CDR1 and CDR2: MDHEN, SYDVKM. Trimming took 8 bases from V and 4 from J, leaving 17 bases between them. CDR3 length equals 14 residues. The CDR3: CASQVGEVGETQYF. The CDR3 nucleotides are TGTGCCAGCCAAGTGGGGGAGGTGGGAGAGACCCAGTACTTC.

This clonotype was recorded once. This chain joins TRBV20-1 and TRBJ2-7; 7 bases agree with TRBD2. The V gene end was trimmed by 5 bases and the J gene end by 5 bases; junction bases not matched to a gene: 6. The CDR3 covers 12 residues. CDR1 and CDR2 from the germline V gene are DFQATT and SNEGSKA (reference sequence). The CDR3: CSARGDYHEQYF. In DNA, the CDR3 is TGCAGTGCTCGTGGGGACTACCACGAGCAGTACTTC.

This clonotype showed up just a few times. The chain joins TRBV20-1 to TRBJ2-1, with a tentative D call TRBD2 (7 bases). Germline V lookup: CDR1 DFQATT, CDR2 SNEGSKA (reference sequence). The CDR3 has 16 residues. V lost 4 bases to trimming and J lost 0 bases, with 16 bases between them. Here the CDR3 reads CSATGGLPSSYNEQFF. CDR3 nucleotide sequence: TGCAGTGCTACGGGGGGCCTTCCTAGCTCCTACAATGAGCAGTTCTTC.

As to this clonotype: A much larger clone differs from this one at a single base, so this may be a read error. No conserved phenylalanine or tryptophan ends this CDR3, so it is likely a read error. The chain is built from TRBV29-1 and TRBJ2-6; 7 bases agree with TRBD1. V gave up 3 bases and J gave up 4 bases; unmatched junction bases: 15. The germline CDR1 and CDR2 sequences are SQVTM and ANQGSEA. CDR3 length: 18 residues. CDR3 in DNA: TGCAGCGTTGAGTCTCCGGGACAGCATTATTTGGGGGCCAACGTCCTGACTTGC. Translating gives CSVESPGQHYLGANVLTC.

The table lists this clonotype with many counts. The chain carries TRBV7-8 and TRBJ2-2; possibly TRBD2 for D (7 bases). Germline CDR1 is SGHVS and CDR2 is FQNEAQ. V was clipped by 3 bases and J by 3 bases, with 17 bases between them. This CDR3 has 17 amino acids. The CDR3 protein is CASSLYRGATDTGELFF. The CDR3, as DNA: TGTGCCAGCAGCTTGTACCGGGGGGCAACGGACACCGGGGAGCTGTTTTTT.

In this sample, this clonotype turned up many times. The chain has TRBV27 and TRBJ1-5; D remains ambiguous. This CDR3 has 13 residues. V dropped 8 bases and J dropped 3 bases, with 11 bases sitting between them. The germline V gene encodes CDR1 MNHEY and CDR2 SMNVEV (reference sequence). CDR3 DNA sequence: TGTGCCAGCGGAGGGATGTTCAATCAGCCCCAGCATTTT. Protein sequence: CASGGMFNQPQHF.

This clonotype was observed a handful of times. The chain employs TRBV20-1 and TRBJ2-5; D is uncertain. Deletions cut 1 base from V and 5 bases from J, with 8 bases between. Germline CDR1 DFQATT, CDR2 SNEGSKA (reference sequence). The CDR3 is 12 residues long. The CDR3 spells CSARGLMETQYF. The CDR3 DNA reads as TGCAGTGCTAGAGGATTAATGGAGACCCAGTACTTC.

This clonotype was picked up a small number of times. The CDR3 reads CSARLAGLKYNEQFF. DNA of the CDR3: TGCAGTGCTAGACTAGCGGGATTGAAGTACAATGAGCAGTTCTTC. This rearrangement joins TRBV20-1 to TRBJ2-1; 9 positions match TRBD2. Trimming took 2 bases from V and 4 from J; bases not matched to a gene: 6. The CDR3 runs to 15 residues. Germline assignment: CDR1 DFQATT and CDR2 SNEGSKA (reference sequence).

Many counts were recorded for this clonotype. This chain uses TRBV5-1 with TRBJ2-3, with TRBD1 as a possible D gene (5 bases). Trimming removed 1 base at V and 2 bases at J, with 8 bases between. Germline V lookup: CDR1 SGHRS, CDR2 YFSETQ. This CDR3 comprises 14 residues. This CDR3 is CASSLNRYTDTQYF. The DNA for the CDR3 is TGCGCCAGCAGCTTGAACAGGTACACAGATACGCAGTATTTT.

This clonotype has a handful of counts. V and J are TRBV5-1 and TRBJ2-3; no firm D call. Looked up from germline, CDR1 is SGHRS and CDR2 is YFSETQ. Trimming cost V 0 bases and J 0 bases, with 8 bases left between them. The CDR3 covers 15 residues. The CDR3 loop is CASSLGRRSTDTQYF. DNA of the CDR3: TGCGCCAGCAGCTTGGGACGGCGAAGCACAGATACGCAGTATTTT.

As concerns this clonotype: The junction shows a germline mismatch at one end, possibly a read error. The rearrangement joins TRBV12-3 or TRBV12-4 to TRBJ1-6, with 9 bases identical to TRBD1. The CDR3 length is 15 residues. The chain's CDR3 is CASSRGGTGFSPLNF. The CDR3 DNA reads TGTGCCAGCAGTCGGGGCGGGACAGGGTTTTCACCCCTCAACTTT.

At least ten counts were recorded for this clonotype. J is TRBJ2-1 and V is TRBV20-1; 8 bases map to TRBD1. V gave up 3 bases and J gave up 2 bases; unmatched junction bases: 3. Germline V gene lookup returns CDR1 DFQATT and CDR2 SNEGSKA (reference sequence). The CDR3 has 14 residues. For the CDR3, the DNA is TGCAGTGCTAGGGACAGGGAGGCCTACAATGAGCAGTTCTTC. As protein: CSARDREAYNEQFF.

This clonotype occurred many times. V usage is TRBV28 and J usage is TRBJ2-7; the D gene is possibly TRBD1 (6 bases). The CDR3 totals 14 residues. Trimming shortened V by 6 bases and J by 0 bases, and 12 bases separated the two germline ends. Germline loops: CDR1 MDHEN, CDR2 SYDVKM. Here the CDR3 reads CASRSRDTSYEQYF. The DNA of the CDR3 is TGTGCCAGCAGGTCACGGGACACCTCCTACGAGCAGTACTTC.

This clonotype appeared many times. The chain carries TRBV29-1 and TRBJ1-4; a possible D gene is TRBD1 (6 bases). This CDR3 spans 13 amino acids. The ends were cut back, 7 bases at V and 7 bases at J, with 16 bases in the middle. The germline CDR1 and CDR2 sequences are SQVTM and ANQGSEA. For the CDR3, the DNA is TGCAGCGGTTTACAGGGCGGCGGTGAAAAACTGTTTTTT. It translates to CSGLQGGGEKLFF. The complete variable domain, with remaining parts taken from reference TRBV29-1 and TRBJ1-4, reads SAVISQKPSRDICQRGTSLTIQCQVDSQVTMMFWYRQQPGQSLTLIATANQGSEATYESGFVIDKFPISRPNLTFSTLTVSNMSPEDSSIYLCSGLQGGGEKLFFGSGTQLSVL.